Listed here are 29 T cell receptor beta chains from one sample, sequenced in a study of response to subunit inactivated influenza vaccine. TCRdb reprocessed the RT-PCR reads via MiXCR and lists one record per CDR3 protein. The sample contains roughly 500,000 distinct CDR3 sequences, less than 25% of which appear only once. In addition, the sample was reused for a study of T cells expressing NK-cell markers. That source reports: 5'RACE template switching with UMIs produced the TCR beta cDNA.

The specimen comprised CD4+ T cells sorted from PBMCs, sampled 11 to 12 days after vaccination. The source is a man aged 45-65 years who received an inactivated influenza vaccine.

The chain uses TRBV29-1 and TRBJ1-1; D is possibly TRBD1 (6 bases). CDR3 length: 13 amino acids. V lost 6 bases, J lost 0 bases, and 11 bases lay in between. Germline values: CDR1 SQVTM, CDR2 ANQGSEA. CDR3 protein: CSVYRQVNTEAFF. The CDR3 DNA reads TGCAGCGTCTATCGACAGGTGAACACTGAAGCTTTCTTT.

The chain links TRBV7-9 to TRBJ1-1; D remains unclear. Trimming stripped 2 bases from V and 6 bases from J, with 4 bases between. The CDR3 runs 11 residues. Germline V gene lookup returns CDR1 SEHNR and CDR2 FQNEAQ (reference sequence). The CDR3 sequence is CASSLQAEAFF. DNA for the CDR3: TGTGCCAGCAGCTTACAGGCTGAAGCTTTCTTT.

V usage is TRBV18 and J usage is TRBJ2-7, with 8 bases identical to TRBD1. Germline V CDR1 and CDR2: KGHSH, LQKENI. The CDR3 runs 14 residues. V lost 3 bases to trimming and J lost 5 bases; unmatched junction nucleotides: 6. CDR3 region: CASSPRQGRDEQYF. CDR3 DNA sequence: TGTGCCAGCTCACCCCGACAGGGGCGGGACGAGCAGTACTTC.

The chain couples TRBV24-1 to TRBJ2-3; 8 bases fit TRBD2. CDR1 and CDR2 (germline): KGHDR, SFDVKD. The V and J ends lost 5 bases and 0 bases, in that order; junction bases with no gene match: 3. The length of the CDR3 is 15 residues. CDR3 residues: CATSGSSGSTDTQYF. CDR3 DNA sequence: TGTGCCACCAGTGGGTCTAGCGGGAGCACAGATACGCAGTATTTT.

The rearrangement links TRBV5-6 to TRBJ2-3; TRBD2 aligns across 12 bases. The J segment lost 0 bases and the V segment lost 5 bases, leaving 4 bases of the junction unmatched. The CDR3 sequence is 16 residues long. Germline CDR1 is SGHDT and CDR2 is YYEEEE. The CDR3 DNA reads as TGTGCCAGCAGACACCTAGCGGGAGGGAGCACAGATACGCAGTATTTT. It specifies CASRHLAGGSTDTQYF.

The sample holds a few counts of this clonotype. This rearrangement joins TRBV19 to TRBJ1-5; D possibly corresponds to TRBD1 (5 bases). The germline gives CDR1 LNHDA, CDR2 SQIVND (reference sequence). This CDR3 is built from 13 residues. V lost 5 bases and J lost 3, with 8 bases in between. In nucleotides, the CDR3 is TGTGCCAGTAGTGTAGGGGTCAATCAGCCCCAGCATTTT. Amino acid sequence: CASSVGVNQPQHF.

The chain couples TRBV7-2 to TRBJ2-2; TRBD1 agrees at 9 bases. There are 16 residues in the CDR3. Germline V gene sequence: CDR1 SGHTA, CDR2 FQGNSA. After removal of 5 bases from V and 7 bases from J, the junction contained 11 bases not matched to a gene. CDR3 nucleotide sequence: TGTGCCAGCAGCGTAACCGGGACAGGGTTGATCGGGGAGCTGTTTTTT. This gives the protein CASSVTGTGLIGELFF.

The chain combines TRBV4-3 with TRBJ2-3; the match to TRBD2 covers 7 bases. Per germline, CDR1 LGHNA and CDR2 YSLEER. This CDR3 contains 17 residues. J was trimmed by 5 bases and V by 0 bases; bases with no gene match: 11. CDR3 sequence (DNA): TGCGCCAGCAGCCAAGAAGCGTGGGCGGGAGCGCGAGATACGCAGTATTTT. Translation gives CASSQEAWAGARDTQYF.

The chain's CDR3 is CASSVRRTDTGELFF. The CDR3 DNA follows: TGTGCCAGCAGTGTTAGGCGGACAGACACCGGGGAGCTGTTTTTT. The V and J genes are TRBV2 and TRBJ2-2; possibly TRBD1 for D (6 bases). This CDR3 has 15 amino acids. The germline V gene encodes CDR1 SNHLY and CDR2 FYNNEI. The V and J ends lost 4 bases and 3 bases respectively, with 12 bases between them.

Only a few counts were recorded for this clonotype. J is TRBJ2-4 and V is TRBV6-1, with D possibly being TRBD2 (6 bases). The CDR3 is 13 amino acids. Germline lookup yields CDR1 MNHNS and CDR2 SASEGT. Between the trimmed V and J ends, which lost 1 base and 11 bases, there was a span of 12 bases. For the CDR3, the DNA is TGTGCCAGCAGTGAAGGGGGGGTTGGCCTTCAGTACTTC. Translation: CASSEGGVGLQYF.

The rearrangement joins TRBV13 to TRBJ2-7; 8 bases are a match to TRBD1. Germline V CDR1 and CDR2: PRHDT, FYEKMQ (reference sequence). J lost 6 bases, V lost 5 bases, and 9 bases had no gene match. The CDR3 consists of 14 residues. Here the CDR3 reads CASSLRTGKGEQYF. In DNA, the CDR3 is TGTGCCAGCAGCCTAAGGACAGGGAAGGGCGAGCAGTACTTC. Combining the CDR3 with reference TRBV13 and TRBJ2-7 gives the whole variable domain AAGVIQSPRHLIKEKRETATLKCYPIPRHDTVYWYQQGPGQDPQFLISFYEKMQSDKGSIPDRFSAQQFSDYHSELNMSSLELGDSALYFCASSLRTGKGEQYFGPGTRLTVT.

This chain connects TRBV7-2 to TRBJ2-7; D uncertain. CDR1 is SGHTA, CDR2 FQGNSA, per germline. This CDR3 comprises 14 residues. V was pared by 5 bases and J by 0 bases, with 11 bases between. CDR3 DNA: TGTGCCAGCAGCGCACCATTAAGCTCCTACGAGCAGTACTTC. Translated: CASSAPLSSYEQYF.

This chain links TRBV20-1 with TRBJ2-1, with TRBD2 matching 7 bases. The junction had 12 bases not matched to a gene; V was cut back by 3 bases and J by 10 bases. This CDR3 has 14 residues. Germline V lookup: CDR1 DFQATT, CDR2 SNEGSKA (reference sequence). This CDR3 reads CSARLSSGENEQFF. CDR3 coding DNA: TGCAGTGCTAGGTTGTCTAGCGGTGAGAACGAGCAGTTCTTC.

The CDR3 DNA sequence: TGTGCCACCGAAGGAATCGAAGGGGAGCTGTTTTTT. This gives the protein CATEGIEGELFF. This chain connects TRBV6-5 to TRBJ2-2; D gene ambiguous. Trimming cost V 10 bases and J 8 bases, with 14 bases left between them. Germline values: CDR1 MNHEY, CDR2 SVGAGI. The CDR3 has 12 residues.

The CDR3 region is CASTQGLTYQETQYF. The CDR3 region has the DNA TGTGCCAGCACCCAGGGATTGACGTACCAAGAGACCCAGTACTTC. The chain combines TRBV7-2 with TRBJ2-5; maybe TRBD1 (5 bases). V was clipped by 7 bases and J by 0 bases, with 15 bases between them. The CDR3 has 15 amino acids. The germline CDR1 and CDR2 sequences are SGHTA and FQGNSA.

This chain's CDR3 is CASSLEFTNSYNEQFF. The CDR3 coding sequence is TGTGCCAGCAGCTTAGAGTTCACCAACTCCTACAATGAGCAGTTCTTC. V usage is TRBV11-2 and J usage is TRBJ2-1; D ambiguous. V was clipped by 0 bases and J by 0 bases, with 9 bases between them. The CDR3 has 16 amino acids. From germline, CDR1 is SGHAT and CDR2 FQNNGV. Combining the CDR3 with reference TRBV11-2 and TRBJ2-1 gives the whole variable domain EAGVAQSPRYKIIEKRQSVAFWCNPISGHATLYWYQQILGQGPKLLIQFQNNGVVDDSQLPKDRFSAERLKGVDSTLKIQPAKLEDSAVYLCASSLEFTNSYNEQFFGPGTRLTVL.

This rearrangement joins TRBV4-1 to TRBJ1-1, with D unresolved. Germline CDR1 MGHRA, CDR2 YSYEKL. This CDR3 region has 17 residues. V shed 0 bases and J shed 1 base, with 15 bases lying between them. The CDR3 DNA follows: TGCGCCAGCAGCCAAGAAGACTTGGCGGCAGGGAACACTGAAGCTTTCTTT. Encoded protein: CASSQEDLAAGNTEAFF.

The J gene is TRBJ2-7, the V gene TRBV5-1; D remains ambiguous. The CDR3 extends over 16 amino acids. Germline loops: CDR1 SGHRS, CDR2 YFSETQ. V was shortened by 0 bases and J by 2 bases, with 15 bases between the two germline ends. The chain's CDR3 is CASSLGSSIRPYEQYF. CDR3 sequence (DNA): TGCGCCAGCAGCTTGGGTAGCTCAATCCGACCCTACGAGCAGTACTTC. Full variable domain (rest looked up from reference TRBV5-1 and TRBJ2-7): KAGVTQTPRYLIKTRGQQVTLSCSPISGHRSVSWYQQTPGQGLQFLFEYFSETQRNKGNFPGRFSGRQFSNSRSEMNVSTLELGDSALYLCASSLGSSIRPYEQYFGPGTRLTVT.

This rearrangement joins TRBV24-1 to TRBJ2-7; TRBD1 might be the D (5 bases). Trimming shortened V by 4 bases and J by 6 bases, and 12 bases separated the two germline ends. This CDR3 contains 13 residues. Per germline, CDR1 KGHDR and CDR2 SFDVKD. The CDR3 region is CATSEVRGGEQYF. The CDR3 DNA reads as TGTGCCACCAGTGAGGTAAGGGGCGGCGAGCAGTACTTC.

V and J are TRBV11-2 and TRBJ1-2, with TRBD1 matching over 7 bases. CDR1 is SGHAT and CDR2 is FQNNGV in the germline V gene. The CDR3 contains 14 residues. V lost 1 base to trimming and J lost 3 bases; unmatched junction nucleotides: 2. CDR3 nucleotide sequence: TGTGCCAGCAGCTTAGGGAGGGGGCACTATGGCTACACCTTC. Amino acid sequence: CASSLGRGHYGYTF.

The chain carries TRBV20-1 and TRBJ2-5; 13 nucleotides agree with TRBD2. V was pared by 6 bases and J by 2 bases, with 9 bases of the junction left unmatched. The CDR3 sequence is 16 residues long. Germline lookup yields CDR1 DFQATT and CDR2 SNEGSKA (reference sequence). The CDR3 DNA reads as TGCAGTGCCCAACCTCAACTAGCGGGGGGGCAAGAGACCCAGTACTTC. Its protein product is CSAQPQLAGGQETQYF.

This clonotype appeared once. The V gene is TRBV21-1, the J gene TRBJ2-7; TRBD2, as called in the table, went unchecked against the DNA. TRBV21-1 is a pseudogene segment. The CDR3 contains 14 residues. Here the CDR3 reads CASSMYPHSYEQYF. CDR3 bases: TGTGCCAGCAGCATGTACCCTCACTCCTACGAGCAGTACTTC.

This chain uses TRBV3-1 with TRBJ2-2; a weak D match, TRBD2 (5 bases). The CDR3 has 15 residues. Germline loops: CDR1 LGHDT, CDR2 YNNKEL (reference sequence). The germline V and J ends were trimmed by 8 bases and 2 bases, with 15 bases remaining between them. The chain's CDR3 is CASVRSDYNTGELFF. Here the CDR3 DNA reads TGTGCCAGCGTCCGTAGCGATTACAACACCGGGGAGCTGTTTTTT.

V and J are TRBV10-3 and TRBJ2-5; a weak D match, TRBD1 (5 bases). The CDR3 loop spans 12 amino acids. V was shortened by 6 bases and J by 4 bases, with 9 bases between the two germline ends. Germline V gene lookup returns CDR1 ENHRY and CDR2 SYGVKD. The CDR3, as DNA: TGTGCCATCAGCACAGGTAGAGAGACCCAGTACTTC. Protein sequence: CAISTGRETQYF.

This chain links TRBV20-1 with TRBJ2-1; D gene ambiguous. Germline V gives CDR1 DFQATT, CDR2 SNEGSKA (reference sequence). The CDR3 consists of 14 residues. The CDR3 protein is CSRTGPPMDNEQFF. The CDR3, as DNA: TGCAGCCGGACCGGACCACCAATGGATAATGAGCAGTTCTTC.

The chain recombines TRBV24-1 with TRBJ2-3; 11 bases agree with TRBD2. The germline V gene encodes CDR1 KGHDR and CDR2 SFDVKD. This CDR3 is 18 amino acids long. V lost 0 bases, J lost 2 bases, and 6 bases stayed unmatched. The chain's CDR3 is CATSDLRPGLADTDTQYF. The DNA of the CDR3 is TGTGCCACCAGTGATTTGAGACCGGGACTAGCGGACACAGATACGCAGTATTTT.

This clonotype turned up a few times. The chain combines TRBV11-2 with TRBJ2-2; TRBD2 agrees at 12 bases. CDR3 size: 19 residues. Germline V gives CDR1 SGHAT, CDR2 FQNNGV. The ends lost 3 bases at V and 5 bases at J; junction bases unmatched: 13. For the CDR3, the DNA is TGTGCCAGCAGCTTTCGGCCGACTCTAGCGGGGGGGCCGACCGGGGAGCTGTTTTTT. Translation: CASSFRPTLAGGPTGELFF.

This chain uses TRBV20-1 with TRBJ1-1; no clear D. CDR1 DFQATT and CDR2 SNEGSKA come from the germline V gene (reference sequence). CDR3 length: 10 amino acids. The V end lost 0 bases, the J end lost 10 bases, and 6 bases lay between the germline ends. CDR3 region: CSARDGVAFF. Here the CDR3 DNA reads TGCAGTGCTAGAGATGGGGTAGCTTTCTTT.

The gene calls are TRBV24-1 and TRBJ2-5; D possibly corresponds to TRBD1 (6 bases). Trimming cost V 3 bases and J 2 bases, with 12 bases left between them. Germline V gene lookup returns CDR1 KGHDR and CDR2 SFDVKD. The CDR3 extends over 15 amino acids. CDR3 sequence reads: CATSDAQGPQETQYF. The CDR3 nucleotides are TGTGCCACCAGTGATGCTCAGGGGCCGCAAGAGACCCAGTACTTC.